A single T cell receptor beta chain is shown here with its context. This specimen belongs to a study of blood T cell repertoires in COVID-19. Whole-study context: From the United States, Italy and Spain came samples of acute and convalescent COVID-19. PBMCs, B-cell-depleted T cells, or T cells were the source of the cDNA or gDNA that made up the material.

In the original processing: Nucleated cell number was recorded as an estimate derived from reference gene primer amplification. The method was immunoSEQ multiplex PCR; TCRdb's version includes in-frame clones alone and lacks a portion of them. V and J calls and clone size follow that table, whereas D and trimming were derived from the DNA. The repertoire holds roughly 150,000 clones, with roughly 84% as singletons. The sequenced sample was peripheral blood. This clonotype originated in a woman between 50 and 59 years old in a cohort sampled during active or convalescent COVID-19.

The CDR3 coding sequence is TGTGCCAGCAAATTAGAACAAGAGACCCAGTACTTC. It specifies CASKLEQETQYF. This chain connects TRBV5-4 to TRBJ2-5, with D unclear. Germline V gene sequence: CDR1 SGHNT, CDR2 YYREEE (reference sequence). V dropped 6 bases and J dropped 2 bases, with 8 bases sitting between them. The CDR3 contains 12 residues.